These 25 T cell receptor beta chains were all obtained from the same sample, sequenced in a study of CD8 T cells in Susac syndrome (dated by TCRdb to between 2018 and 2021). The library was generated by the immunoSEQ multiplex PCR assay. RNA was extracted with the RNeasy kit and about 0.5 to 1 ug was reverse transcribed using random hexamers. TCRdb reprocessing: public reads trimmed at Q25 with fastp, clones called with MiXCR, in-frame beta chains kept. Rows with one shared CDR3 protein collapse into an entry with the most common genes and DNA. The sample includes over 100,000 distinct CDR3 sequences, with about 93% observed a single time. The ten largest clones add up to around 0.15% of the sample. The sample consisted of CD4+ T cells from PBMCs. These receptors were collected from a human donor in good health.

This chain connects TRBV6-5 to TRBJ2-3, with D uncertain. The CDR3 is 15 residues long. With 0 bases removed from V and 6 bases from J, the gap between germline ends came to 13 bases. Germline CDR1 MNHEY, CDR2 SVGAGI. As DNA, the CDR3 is TGTGCCAGCAGTTACTCGGGCGGTACGTTGGATACGCAGTATTTT. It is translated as CASSYSGGTLDTQYF.

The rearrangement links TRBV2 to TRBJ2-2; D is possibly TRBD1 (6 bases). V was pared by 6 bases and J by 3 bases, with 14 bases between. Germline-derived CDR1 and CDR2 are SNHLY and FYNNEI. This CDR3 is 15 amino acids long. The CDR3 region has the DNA TGTGCCAGCAGCGGTACAGGGTCGGACACCGGGGAGCTGTTTTTT. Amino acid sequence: CASSGTGSDTGELFF.

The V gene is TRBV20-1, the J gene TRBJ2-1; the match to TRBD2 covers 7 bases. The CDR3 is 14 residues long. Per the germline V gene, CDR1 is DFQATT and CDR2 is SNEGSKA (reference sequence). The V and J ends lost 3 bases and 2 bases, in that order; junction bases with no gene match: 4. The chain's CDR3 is CSASPAGAYNEQFF. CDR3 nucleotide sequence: TGCAGTGCTAGTCCTGCGGGGGCCTACAATGAGCAGTTCTTC.

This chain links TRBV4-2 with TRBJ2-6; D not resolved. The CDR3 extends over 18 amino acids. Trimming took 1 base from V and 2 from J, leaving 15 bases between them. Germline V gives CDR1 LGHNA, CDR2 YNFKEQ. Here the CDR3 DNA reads TGTGCCAGCAGCCAAGTGGCGGTCGGGTGGCCTGGGGCCAACGTCCTGACTTTC. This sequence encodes CASSQVAVGWPGANVLTF.

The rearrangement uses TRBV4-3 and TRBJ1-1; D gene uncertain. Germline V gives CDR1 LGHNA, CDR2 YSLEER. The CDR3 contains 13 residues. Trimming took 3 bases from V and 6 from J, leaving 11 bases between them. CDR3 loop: CASSQRFGAEAFF. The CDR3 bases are TGCGCCAGCAGCCAGAGGTTCGGTGCTGAAGCTTTCTTT.

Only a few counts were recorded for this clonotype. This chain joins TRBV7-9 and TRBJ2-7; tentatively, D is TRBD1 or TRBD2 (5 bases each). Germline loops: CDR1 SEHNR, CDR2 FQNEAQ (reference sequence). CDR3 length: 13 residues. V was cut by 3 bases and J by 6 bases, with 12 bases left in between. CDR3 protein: CASSLEPGSEQYF. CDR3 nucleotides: TGTGCCAGCAGCTTGGAACCAGGGAGCGAGCAGTACTTC.

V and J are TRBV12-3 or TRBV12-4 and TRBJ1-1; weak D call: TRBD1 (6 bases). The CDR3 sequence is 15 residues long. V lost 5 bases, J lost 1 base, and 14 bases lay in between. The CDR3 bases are TGTGCCAGCAGTACAGGGTTTCGAAGGAACACTGAAGCTTTCTTT. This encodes CASSTGFRRNTEAFF.

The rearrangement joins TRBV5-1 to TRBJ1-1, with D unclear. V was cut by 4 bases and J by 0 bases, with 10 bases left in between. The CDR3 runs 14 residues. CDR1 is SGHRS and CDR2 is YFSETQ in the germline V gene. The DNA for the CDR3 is TGCGCCAGCAGCCCGCTCACCCTGAACACTGAAGCTTTCTTT. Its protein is CASSPLTLNTEAFF.

The CDR3 loop reads CASSQGDTNQPQHF. For the CDR3, the DNA is TGTGCCAGCAGCCAAGGGGACACAAATCAGCCCCAGCATTTT. The chain links TRBV7-2 to TRBJ1-5, with D maybe TRBD1 (6 bases). Germline assignment: CDR1 SGHTA and CDR2 FQGNSA. V was clipped by 5 bases and J by 4 bases, with 12 bases between them. The CDR3 spans 14 residues. Variable domain in full (rest from reference TRBV7-2 and TRBJ1-5): GAGVSQSPSNKVTEKGKDVELRCDPISGHTALYWYRQSLGQGLEFLIYFQGNSAPDKSGLPSDRFSAERTGGSVSTLTIQRTQQEDSAVYLCASSQGDTNQPQHFGDGTRLSIL.

The CDR3 protein is CASSHWEGTVNTEAFF. In DNA, the CDR3 is TGCGCCAGCAGCCACTGGGAGGGGACTGTGAACACTGAAGCTTTCTTT. The chain carries TRBV5-1 and TRBJ1-1; TRBD1 might be the D (5 bases). Germline CDR1 is SGHRS and CDR2 is YFSETQ. The CDR3 extends over 16 amino acids. The ends were cut back, 4 bases at V and 0 bases at J, with 16 bases in the middle.

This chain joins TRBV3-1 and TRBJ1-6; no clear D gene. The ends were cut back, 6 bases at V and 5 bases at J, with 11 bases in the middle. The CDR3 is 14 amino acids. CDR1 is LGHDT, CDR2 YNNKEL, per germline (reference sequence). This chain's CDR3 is CASRATVHNSPLHF. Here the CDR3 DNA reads TGTGCCAGCAGAGCTACAGTCCATAATTCACCCCTCCACTTT.

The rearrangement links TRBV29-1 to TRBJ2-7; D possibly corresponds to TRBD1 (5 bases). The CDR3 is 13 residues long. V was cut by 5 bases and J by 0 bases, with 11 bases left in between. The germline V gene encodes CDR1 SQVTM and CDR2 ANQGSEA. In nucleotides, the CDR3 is TGCAGCGTTACCCCCGACAGCTCCTACGAGCAGTACTTC. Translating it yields CSVTPDSSYEQYF.

DNA for the CDR3: TGTGCCAGTCACAGGCCCGCTGAGGACGAGCAGTACTTC. Translating it yields CASHRPAEDEQYF. The J gene is TRBJ2-7, the V gene TRBV2, with D possibly TRBD1 on 5 matching bases. Per germline, CDR1 SNHLY and CDR2 FYNNEI. CDR3 length: 13 residues. With 9 bases removed from V and 5 bases from J, the gap between germline ends came to 17 bases.

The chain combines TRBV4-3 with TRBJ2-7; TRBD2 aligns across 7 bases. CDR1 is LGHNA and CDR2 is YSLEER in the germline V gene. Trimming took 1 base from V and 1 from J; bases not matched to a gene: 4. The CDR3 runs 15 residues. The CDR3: CASSQVGGLSYEQYF. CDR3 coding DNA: TGCGCCAGCAGCCAAGTCGGGGGACTATCCTACGAGCAGTACTTC.

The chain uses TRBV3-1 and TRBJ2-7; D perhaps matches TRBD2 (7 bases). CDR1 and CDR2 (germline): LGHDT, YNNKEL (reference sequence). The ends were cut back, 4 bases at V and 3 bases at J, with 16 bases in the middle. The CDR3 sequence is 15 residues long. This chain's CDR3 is CASSRGGGDIYEQYF. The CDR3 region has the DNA TGTGCCAGCAGCCGAGGTGGGGGGGACATCTACGAGCAGTACTTC.

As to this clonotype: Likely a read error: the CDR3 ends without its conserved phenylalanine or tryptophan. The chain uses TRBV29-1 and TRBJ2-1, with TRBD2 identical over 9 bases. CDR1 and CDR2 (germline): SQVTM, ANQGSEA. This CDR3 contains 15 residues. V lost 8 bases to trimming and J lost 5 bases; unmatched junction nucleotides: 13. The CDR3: CSLTLASGAHNEQFL. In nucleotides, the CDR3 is TGCAGCCTCACGCTGGCTAGCGGGGCCCACAATGAGCAGTTCCTC.

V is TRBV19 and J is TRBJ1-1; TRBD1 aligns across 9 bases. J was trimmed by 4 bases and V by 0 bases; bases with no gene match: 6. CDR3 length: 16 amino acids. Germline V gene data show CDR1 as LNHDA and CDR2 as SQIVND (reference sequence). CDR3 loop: CASSIEGTGPLTEAFF. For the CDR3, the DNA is TGTGCCAGTAGTATAGAAGGGACAGGGCCCCTCACTGAAGCTTTCTTT.

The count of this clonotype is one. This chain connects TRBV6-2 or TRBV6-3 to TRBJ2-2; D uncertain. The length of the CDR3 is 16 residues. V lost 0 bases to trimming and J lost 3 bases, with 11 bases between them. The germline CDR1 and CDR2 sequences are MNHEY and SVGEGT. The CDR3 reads CASSYSLFADTGELFF. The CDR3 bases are TGTGCCAGCAGTTACTCGCTCTTTGCGGACACCGGGGAGCTGTTTTTT.

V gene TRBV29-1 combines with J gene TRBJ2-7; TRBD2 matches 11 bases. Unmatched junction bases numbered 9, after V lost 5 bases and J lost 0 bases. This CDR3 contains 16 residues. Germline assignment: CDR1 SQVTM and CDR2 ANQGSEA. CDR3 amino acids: CSVRAGTSGSSYEQYF. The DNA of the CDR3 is TGCAGCGTTCGTGCCGGGACTAGCGGATCCTCCTACGAGCAGTACTTC.

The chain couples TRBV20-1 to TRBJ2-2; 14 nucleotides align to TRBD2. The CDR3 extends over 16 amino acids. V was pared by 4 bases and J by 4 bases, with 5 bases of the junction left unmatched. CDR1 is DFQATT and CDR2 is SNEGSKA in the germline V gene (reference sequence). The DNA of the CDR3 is TGCAGTGCTAAGGGACTAGCGGGGGCGGGCACCGGGGAGCTGTTTTTT. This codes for CSAKGLAGAGTGELFF.

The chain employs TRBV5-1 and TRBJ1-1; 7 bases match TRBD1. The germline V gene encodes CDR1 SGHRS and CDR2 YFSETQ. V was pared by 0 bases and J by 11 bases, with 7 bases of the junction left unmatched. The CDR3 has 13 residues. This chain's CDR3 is CASSLEDRLRAFF. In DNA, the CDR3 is TGCGCCAGCAGCTTGGAGGACAGGCTTCGGGCTTTCTTT.

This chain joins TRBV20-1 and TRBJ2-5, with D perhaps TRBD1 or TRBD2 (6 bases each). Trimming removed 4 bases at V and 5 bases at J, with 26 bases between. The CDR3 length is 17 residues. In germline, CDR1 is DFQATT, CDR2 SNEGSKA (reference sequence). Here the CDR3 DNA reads TGCAGTGCTACTATCGGGGGCGCCAGGGGTGAAGAGGAGACCCAGTACTTC. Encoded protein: CSATIGGARGEEETQYF.

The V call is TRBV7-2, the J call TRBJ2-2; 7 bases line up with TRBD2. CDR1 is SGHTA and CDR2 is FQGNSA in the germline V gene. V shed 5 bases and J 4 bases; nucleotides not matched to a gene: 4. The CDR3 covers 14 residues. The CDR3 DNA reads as TGTGCCAGCAGCCTACTAGCGTTCACCGGGGAGCTGTTTTTT. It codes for CASSLLAFTGELFF.

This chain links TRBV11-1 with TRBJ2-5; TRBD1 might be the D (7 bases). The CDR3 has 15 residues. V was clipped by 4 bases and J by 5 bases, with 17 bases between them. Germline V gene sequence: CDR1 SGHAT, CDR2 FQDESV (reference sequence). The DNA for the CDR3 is TGTGCCAGCAGCTATACCCGGACAGGAGGGGAGACCCAGTACTTC. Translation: CASSYTRTGGETQYF.

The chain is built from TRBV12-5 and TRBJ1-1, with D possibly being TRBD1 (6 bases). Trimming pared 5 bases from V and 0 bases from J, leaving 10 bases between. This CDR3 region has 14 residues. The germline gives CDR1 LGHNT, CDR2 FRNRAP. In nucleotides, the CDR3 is TGTGCTAGTGGTGTCGGGACACTGAACACTGAAGCTTTCTTT. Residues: CASGVGTLNTEAFF.